This entry concerns a single TCR beta chain. CDR1 and CDR2 from the germline V gene are GTSNPN and SVGIG (reference sequence). Deletions cut 7 bases from V and 1 base from J, with 13 bases between. This CDR3 is built from 13 residues. This sample is part of a study of tumor-infiltrating lymphocytes in localized non-small cell lung cancer. Study details: The cohort mixed smokers and never-smokers, several histologies, and some post-neoadjuvant-chemotherapy samples.

Measured with immunoSEQ multiplex PCR; TCRdb has only the in-frame clones, and not every one. The sample yields about 18,000 clones, 73% seen once. The chain uses TRBV30 and TRBJ1-2; D remains ambiguous. Sequenced sample: lung tumor tissue. This sequence originates from a human donor with non-small cell lung cancer. The CDR3 sequence: CASSGSFNYGYTF. The CDR3 region has the DNA TGTGCCTCGAGCGGCAGTTTTAACTATGGCTACACCTTC.